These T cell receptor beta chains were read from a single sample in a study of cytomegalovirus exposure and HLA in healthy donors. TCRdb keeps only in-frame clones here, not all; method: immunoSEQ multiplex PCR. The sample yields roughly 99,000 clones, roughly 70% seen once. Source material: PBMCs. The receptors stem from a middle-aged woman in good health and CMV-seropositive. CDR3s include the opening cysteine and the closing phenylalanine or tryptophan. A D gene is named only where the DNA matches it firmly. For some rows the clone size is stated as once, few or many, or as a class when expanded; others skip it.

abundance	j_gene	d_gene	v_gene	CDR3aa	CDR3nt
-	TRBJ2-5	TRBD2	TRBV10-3	CAISVGGGTGQETQYF	TGTGCCATCAGTGTGGGCGGGGGGACTGGGCAAGAGACCCAGTACTTC
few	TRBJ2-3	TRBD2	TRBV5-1	CASSPGLARSDTQYF	TGCGCCAGCAGCCCGGGACTAGCGAGATCAGATACGCAGTATTTT
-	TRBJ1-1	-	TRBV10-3	CAVAVENTEAFF	TGTGCCGTTGCAGTCGAGAACACTGAAGCTTTCTTT
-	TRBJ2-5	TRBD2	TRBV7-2	CASSLEWRGGRETQYF	TGTGCCAGCAGCTTAGAATGGCGGGGGGGCCGAGAGACCCAGTACTTC
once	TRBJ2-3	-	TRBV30	CAWSPGGTDTQYF	TGTGCCTGGAGTCCAGGAGGGACAGATACGCAGTATTTT
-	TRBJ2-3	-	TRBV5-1	CASSSGTVLDTQYF	TGCGCCAGCAGCTCGGGGACTGTCCTCGATACGCAGTATTTT
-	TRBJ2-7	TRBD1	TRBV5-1	CASSLGSGGFYEQYF	TGCGCCAGCAGCTTGGGGTCAGGGGGCTTCTACGAGCAGTACTTC
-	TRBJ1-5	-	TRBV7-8	CASRPGRNQPQHF	TGTGCCAGCAGGCCAGGGCGGAATCAGCCCCAGCATTTT
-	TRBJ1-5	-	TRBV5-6	CASSSLNGAGDQPQHF	TGTGCCAGCAGCTCCCTAAACGGGGCAGGGGATCAGCCCCAGCATTTT
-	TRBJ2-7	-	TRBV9	CASSVGTNDYEQYF	TGTGCCAGCAGCGTAGGGACAAACGACTACGAGCAGTACTTC
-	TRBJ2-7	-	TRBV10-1	CASSESADSYEQYF	TGCGCCAGCAGTGAGTCCGCGGACAGCTACGAGCAGTACTTC
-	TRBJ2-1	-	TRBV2	CASRPLAGSYNEQFF	TGTGCCAGCAGGCCCCTGGCGGGGTCCTACAATGAACAGTTCTTC
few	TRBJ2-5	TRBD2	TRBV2	CASKLGGGLETQYF	TGTGCCAGCAAGTTGGGGGGAGGGTTGGAGACCCAGTACTTC
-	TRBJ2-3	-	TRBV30	CAWSESYTDTQYF	TGTGCCTGGAGTGAGAGTTACACAGATACGCAGTATTTT
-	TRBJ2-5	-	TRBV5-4	CASSSNIGGETQYF	TGTGCCAGCAGCTCAAACATCGGCGGGGAGACCCAGTACTTC
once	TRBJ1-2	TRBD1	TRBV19	CASSMSHIGTVYGYTF	TGTGCCAGTAGTATGAGTCATATAGGGACAGTCTATGGCTACACCTTC
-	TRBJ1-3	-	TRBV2	CASSITQASGNTIYF	TGTGCCAGCAGTATAACGCAGGCCTCTGGAAACACCATATATTTT
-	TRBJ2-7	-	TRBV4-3	CASSQDRGYEQYF	TGCGCCAGCAGCCAAGATCGGGGCTACGAGCAGTACTTC
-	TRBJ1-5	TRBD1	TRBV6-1	CASSRTGDNQPQHF	TGTGCCAGCAGTCGGACAGGAGACAATCAGCCCCAGCATTTT
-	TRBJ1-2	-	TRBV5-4	CASSRTDNYGYTF	TGTGCCAGCAGCCGGACAGACAACTATGGCTACACCTTC
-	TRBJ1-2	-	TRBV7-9	CASSLSGQNYGYTF	TGTGCCAGCAGCTTGTCAGGACAGAACTATGGCTACACCTTC
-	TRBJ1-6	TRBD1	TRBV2	CASSGLDRGVTYNSPLHF	TGTGCCAGCAGTGGGTTAGACAGGGGGGTGACCTATAATTCACCCCTCCACTTT
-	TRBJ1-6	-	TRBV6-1	CASSELGRVSYNSPLHF	TGTGCCAGCAGTGAATTGGGCAGGGTTTCCTATAATTCACCCCTCCACTTT
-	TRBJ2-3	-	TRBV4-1	CASSHRVETDTQYF	TGCGCCAGCAGCCACAGGGTGGAAACAGATACGCAGTATTTT
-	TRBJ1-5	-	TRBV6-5	CASSYPGNQPQHF	TGTGCCAGCAGTTACCCAGGAAATCAGCCCCAGCATTTT
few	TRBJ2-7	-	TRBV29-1	CSVGSRDSYEQYF	TGCAGCGTTGGATCCAGGGACTCCTACGAGCAGTACTTC
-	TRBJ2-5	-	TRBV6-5	CASGAPGARQETQYF	TGTGCCAGCGGGGCTCCAGGGGCTCGCCAAGAGACCCAGTACTTC
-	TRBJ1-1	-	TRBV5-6	CASSYQGGTEAFF	TGTGCCAGCAGCTACCAGGGAGGAACTGAAGCTTTCTTT
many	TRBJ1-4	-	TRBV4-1	CASSQEALPTNEKLFF	TGCGCCAGCAGCCAAGAGGCCCTTCCAACTAATGAAAAACTGTTTTTT
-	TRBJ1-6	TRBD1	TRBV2	CASRDRGWVSPLHF	TGTGCCAGCAGGGACAGGGGGTGGGTTTCACCCCTCCACTTT
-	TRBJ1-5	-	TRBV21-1	CASSKGPPNQPQHF	TGTGCCAGCAGCAAAGGGCCGCCGAATCAGCCCCAGCATTTT
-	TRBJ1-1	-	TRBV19	CASSDPGLYTEAFF	TGTGCCAGTAGTGATCCGGGACTTTACACTGAAGCTTTCTTT
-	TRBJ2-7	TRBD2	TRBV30	CALSVAGRSYEQYF	TGTGCCTTGTCGGTAGCGGGGAGGTCCTACGAGCAGTACTTC
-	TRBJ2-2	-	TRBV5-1	CASSLTGNTGELFF	TGCGCCAGCAGCCTGACAGGGAACACCGGGGAGCTGTTTTTT
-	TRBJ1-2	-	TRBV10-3	CAISESQGTYGYTF	TGTGCCATCAGTGAGTCTCAGGGAACCTATGGCTACACCTTC
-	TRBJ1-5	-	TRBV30	CAWSPRDRRFWPQHF	TGTGCCTGGAGCCCCAGAGACAGGCGGTTTTGGCCCCAGCATTTT
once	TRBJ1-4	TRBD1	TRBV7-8	CASSLGTGSNEKLFF	TGTGCCAGCAGCTTAGGGACAGGCAGTAATGAAAAACTGTTTTTT
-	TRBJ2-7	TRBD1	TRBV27	CASSLSRGGLEQYF	TGTGCCAGCTCCCTCTCCCGAGGGGGCCTCGAGCAGTACTTC
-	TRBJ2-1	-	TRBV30	CAWKGSGVDNEQFF	TGTGCCTGGAAAGGGAGTGGAGTGGACAATGAGCAGTTCTTC
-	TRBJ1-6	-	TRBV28	CASSWGVLTLHF	TGTGCCAGCAGCTGGGGGGTATTAACCCTCCACTTT
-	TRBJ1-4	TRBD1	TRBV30	CAWSHRGQGESQLFF	TGTGCCTGGAGCCACAGGGGACAGGGGGAATCTCAACTGTTTTTT
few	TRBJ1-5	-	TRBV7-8	CASSFDSSNQPQHF	TGTGCCAGCAGCTTCGACAGTAGCAATCAGCCCCAGCATTTT
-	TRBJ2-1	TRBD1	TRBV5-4	CASSLVSGTGVINEQFF	TGTGCCAGCAGCTTGGTCTCCGGGACAGGGGTAATCAATGAGCAGTTCTTC
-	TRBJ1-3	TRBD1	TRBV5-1	CASSYDPQGAGGNTIYF	TGCGCCAGCAGCTATGACCCTCAGGGGGCAGGTGGAAACACCATATATTTT
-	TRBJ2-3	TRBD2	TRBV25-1	CASSSGGGSADTQYF	TGTGCCAGCAGTAGCGGGGGGGGCTCAGCAGATACGCAGTATTTT
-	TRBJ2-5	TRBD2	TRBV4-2	CASSQDRGGEETQYF	TGTGCCAGCAGCCAAGATCGCGGGGGGGAAGAGACCCAGTACTTC
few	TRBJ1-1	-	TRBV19	CASSRASRGGGTEAFF	TGTGCCAGTAGTAGGGCATCTCGGGGGGGCGGCACTGAAGCTTTCTTT
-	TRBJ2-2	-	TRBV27	CASSLSRVRGTGELFF	TGTGCCAGCAGTTTATCGAGGGTGCGAGGGACCGGGGAGCTGTTTTTT
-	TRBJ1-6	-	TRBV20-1	CSASPSQPLHF	TGCAGTGCTAGTCCATCCCAACCCCTCCACTTT
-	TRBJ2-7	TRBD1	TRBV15	CATRDRASYEQYF	TGTGCCACCCGAGACAGGGCCAGCTACGAGCAGTACTTC